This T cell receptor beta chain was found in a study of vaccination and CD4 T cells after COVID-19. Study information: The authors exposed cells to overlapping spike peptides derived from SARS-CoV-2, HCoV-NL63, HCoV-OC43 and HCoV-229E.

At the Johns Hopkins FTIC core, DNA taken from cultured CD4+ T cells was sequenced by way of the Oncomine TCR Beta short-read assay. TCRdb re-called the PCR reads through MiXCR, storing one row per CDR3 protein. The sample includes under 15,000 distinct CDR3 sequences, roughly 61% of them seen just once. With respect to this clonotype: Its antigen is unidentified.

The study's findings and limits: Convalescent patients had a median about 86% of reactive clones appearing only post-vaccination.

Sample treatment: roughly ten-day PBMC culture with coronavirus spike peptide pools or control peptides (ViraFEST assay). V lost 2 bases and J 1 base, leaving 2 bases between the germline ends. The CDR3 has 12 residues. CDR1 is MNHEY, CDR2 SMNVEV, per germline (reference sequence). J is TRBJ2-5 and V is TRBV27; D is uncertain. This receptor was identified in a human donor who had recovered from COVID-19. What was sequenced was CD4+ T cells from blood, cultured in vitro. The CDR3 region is CASSLRQETQYF. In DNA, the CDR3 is TGTGCCAGCAGTTTACGCCAAGAGACCCAGTACTTC.